Below are 26 T cell receptor beta chains sequenced from a single sample in a study of blood T cell repertoires in COVID-19. Measured with immunoSEQ multiplex PCR; TCRdb has only the in-frame clones, and not every one. Of about 260,000 clones in the sample, more than 70% were seen once. Sequenced material: PBMCs or T cells enriched from blood (not recorded which). Receptors were obtained from a woman between 45 and 60 years old who had recovered from COVID-19.

A few counts support this clone. V gene TRBV27 combines with J gene TRBJ1-2, with D possibly TRBD1 on 5 matching bases. Trimming took off 8 bases at V and 5 bases at J, with 15 bases between the two ends. Germline values: CDR1 MNHEY, CDR2 SMNVEV (reference sequence). This CDR3 region has 13 residues. The chain's CDR3 is CASRGGVGYGYTF. The DNA for the CDR3 is TGTGCCAGCCGGGGAGGGGTGGGATATGGCTACACCTTC.

The chain recombines TRBV5-1 with TRBJ1-2; D gene uncertain. The CDR3 totals 15 residues. The ends were cut back, 2 bases at V and 0 bases at J, with 11 bases in the middle. Germline-derived CDR1 and CDR2 are SGHRS and YFSETQ. CDR3 coding DNA: TGCGCCAGCAGCTTCGTTACAAGTACTAACTATGGCTACACCTTC. Amino acid sequence: CASSFVTSTNYGYTF.

The rearrangement joins TRBV6-2 or TRBV6-3 to TRBJ2-7, with D possibly matching TRBD2 (7 bases). The CDR3 is made up of 17 amino acids. The V gene's germline CDR1 is MNHEY and CDR2 SVGEGT. V dropped 2 bases and J dropped 4 bases, with 21 bases sitting between them. The CDR3 protein is CASSYGLGRGARYEQYF. Written as DNA, the CDR3 is TGTGCCAGCAGTTACGGACTAGGGAGGGGGGCCAGATACGAGCAGTACTTC.

The V and J genes are TRBV3-1 (or the pseudogene TRBV3-2) and TRBJ2-7; maybe TRBD1 (6 bases). Trimming removed 1 base at V and 2 bases at J, with 9 bases between. Germline V gene lookup returns CDR1 LGHDT and CDR2 YNNKEL (reference sequence). This CDR3 is built from 14 residues. The CDR3 here is CASSQVDSTYEQYF. Written as DNA, the CDR3 is TGTGCCAGCAGCCAAGTGGACAGTACCTACGAGCAGTACTTC.

Points on this clone: The CDR3 does not end in the conserved phenylalanine or tryptophan, so this is likely a read error. Because the CDR3's place on the DNA is in doubt, the DNA is left out and the CDR3 is given as listed by TCRdb. V is TRBV7-8 and J is TRBJ1-1; the table calls TRBD1, which could not be checked here. With termini counted, the CDR3 has 9 amino acids. Germline V gene lookup returns CDR1 SGHVS and CDR2 FQNEAQ. The chain's CDR3 is CASSPRDRP.

In its sample, this clone was seen once. The J gene is TRBJ2-2, the V gene TRBV7-2; possible D gene TRBD2, 6 bases. Trimming took off 6 bases at V and 4 bases at J, with 9 bases between the two ends. The CDR3 sequence is 13 residues long. Germline CDR1 is SGHTA and CDR2 is FQGNSA. CDR3 nucleotide sequence: TGTGCCAGCAGGGAGGAGGGCACCGGGGAGCTGTTTTTT. Translating gives CASREEGTGELFF.

The rearrangement uses TRBV28 and TRBJ2-7, with 9 bases fitting TRBD1. CDR3 length: 16 amino acids. Trimming removed 6 bases from V and 4 bases from J; junction bases left unmatched: 13. Germline CDR1 reads MDHEN; CDR2 reads SYDVKM. CDR3 DNA sequence: TGTGCCAGCAGCCCACCCGGACCGGGACAGGGTTACGAGCAGTACTTC. Encoded protein: CASSPPGPGQGYEQYF.

This chain uses TRBV2 with TRBJ2-1, with D maybe TRBD2 (5 bases). V lost 6 bases and J lost 7, with 16 bases in between. This CDR3 is 14 amino acids long. Germline-derived CDR1 and CDR2 are SNHLY and FYNNEI. The CDR3 region has the DNA TGTGCCAGCAGCCCTGACCCCCCGGGGAATGAGCAGTTCTTC. Encoded protein: CASSPDPPGNEQFF.

The chain combines TRBV4-1 with TRBJ1-5; 8 nucleotides match TRBD1. Germline lookup yields CDR1 MGHRA and CDR2 YSYEKL. V was clipped by 4 bases and J by 6 bases; unmatched bases: 2. The CDR3 covers 13 residues. This CDR3 reads CASSLTGVQPQHF. The CDR3, as DNA: TGCGCCAGCAGCCTGACAGGGGTTCAGCCCCAGCATTTT.

The CDR3 spells CASTRAFISGNTIYF. The CDR3 DNA follows: TGTGCCAGTACGAGGGCATTCATCTCTGGAAACACCATATATTTT. This rearrangement joins TRBV19 to TRBJ1-3; D call uncertain. CDR1 and CDR2 (germline): LNHDA, SQIVND (reference sequence). CDR3 length: 15 residues. Trimming left V 7 bases short and J 0 bases short, with 13 bases between.

The V gene is TRBV6-5, the J gene TRBJ2-3; D might be TRBD1 (5 bases). There are 14 residues in the CDR3. The germline V gene has CDR1 MNHEY and CDR2 SVGAGI. V lost 10 bases and J 0 bases, leaving 14 bases between the germline ends. In nucleotides, the CDR3 is TGTGCCACCGCGATAGGACATAGCACAGATACGCAGTATTTT. This sequence encodes CATAIGHSTDTQYF.

This clone was picked up one time. The rearrangement joins TRBV5-5 to TRBJ1-6, with D possibly being TRBD1 (6 bases). The germline V gene has CDR1 SGHKS and CDR2 YYEKEE (reference sequence). Trimming shortened V by 5 bases and J by 10 bases, and 16 bases separated the two germline ends. CDR3 length equals 14 residues. The CDR3, as DNA: TGTGCCAGCAGAACCGGGACAACCGCCTCACCCCTCCACTTT. It translates to CASRTGTTASPLHF.

This rearrangement joins TRBV5-1 to TRBJ2-2, with a possible D match to TRBD1 (6 bases). The CDR3 consists of 15 residues. Germline V gene data show CDR1 as SGHRS and CDR2 as YFSETQ. Trimming cost V 4 bases and J 0 bases, with 10 bases left between them. CDR3 region: CASSPGTTNTGELFF. CDR3 DNA sequence: TGCGCCAGCAGCCCCGGGACAACGAACACCGGGGAGCTGTTTTTT.

This chain connects TRBV7-9 to TRBJ1-2, with 8 bases fitting TRBD1. With V trimmed by 5 bases and J by 7 bases, 3 bases remained unmatched. CDR1 SEHNR and CDR2 FQNEAQ come from the germline V gene (reference sequence). The CDR3 sequence is 12 residues long. CDR3 bases: TGTGCCAGCAGCATCGACAGGGGTGGCTACACCTTC. Encoded protein: CASSIDRGGYTF.

This rearrangement joins TRBV5-1 to TRBJ1-3, with D unresolved. The CDR3 runs to 13 residues. Germline V gives CDR1 SGHRS, CDR2 YFSETQ. Deletions cut 0 bases from V and 8 bases from J, with 9 bases between. The CDR3 DNA reads as TGCGCCAGCAGCTTGGGCTCGGGAGACACCATATATTTT. Translation gives CASSLGSGDTIYF.

Only a few counts were recorded for this clone. This chain links TRBV19 with TRBJ1-2, with unresolved D. Germline-derived CDR1 and CDR2 are LNHDA and SQIVND (reference sequence). The CDR3 sequence is 15 residues long. Trimming removed 4 bases from V and 5 bases from J, with 17 bases in between. In DNA form, the CDR3 reads TGTGCCAGTAGTAATTCCGGCGGGCTAACTTATGGCTACACCTTC. Its protein is CASSNSGGLTYGYTF.

V usage is TRBV5-4 and J usage is TRBJ2-5; the D gene is possibly TRBD1 (5 bases). The CDR3 is 15 residues long. V lost 0 bases and J 9 bases, leaving 18 bases between the germline ends. The germline gives CDR1 SGHNT, CDR2 YYREEE (reference sequence). The CDR3 nucleotides are TGTGCCAGCAGCTTGGCCCGACACCGCCCCAGGGCCCAGTACTTC. This sequence encodes CASSLARHRPRAQYF.

The gene calls are TRBV7-9 and TRBJ2-7; 10 positions agree with TRBD2. The V segment lost 2 bases and the J segment 4 bases; nucleotides outside the gene matches: 5. Looked up from germline, CDR1 is SEHNR and CDR2 is FQNEAQ (reference sequence). This CDR3 is built from 15 residues. The chain's CDR3 is CASSLMASGSYEQYF. CDR3 in DNA: TGTGCCAGCAGCTTAATGGCTAGCGGGAGTTACGAGCAGTACTTC.

The J gene is TRBJ1-2, the V gene TRBV4-1; no firm D call. CDR1 and CDR2 from the germline V gene are MGHRA and YSYEKL. The CDR3 extends over 15 amino acids. V was shortened by 0 bases and J by 4 bases, with 12 bases between the two germline ends. The CDR3 DNA sequence: TGCGCCAGCAGCCAAGAGGTCGGGAGAATCTATGGCTACACCTTC. This codes for CASSQEVGRIYGYTF.

This clone was observed a few times. CDR3 bases: TGTGCCAGTAGTCTGACAGGGACAGTGGACTACACCTTC. This encodes CASSLTGTVDYTF. The V gene is TRBV19, the J gene TRBJ1-2; TRBD1 matches 7 bases. Germline loops: CDR1 LNHDA, CDR2 SQIVND (reference sequence). The junction had 10 bases not matched to a gene; V was cut back by 5 bases and J by 10 bases. This CDR3 contains 13 residues.

The chain employs TRBV4-3 and TRBJ2-7; tentatively, D is TRBD1 (5 bases). CDR1 and CDR2 from the germline V gene are LGHNA and YSLEER. V shed 2 bases and J shed 3 bases, with 14 bases lying between them. This CDR3 has 15 residues. The CDR3 spells CASSQFLGQGYEQYF. In DNA form, the CDR3 reads TGCGCCAGCAGCCAATTCCTGGGGCAGGGCTACGAGCAGTACTTC.

In DNA, the CDR3 is TGTGCCAGCAGCTTAAATTCGCGGGGGCCGACAGATACGCAGTATTTT. The encoded protein is CASSLNSRGPTDTQYF. The J gene is TRBJ2-3, the V gene TRBV7-3, with D possibly matching TRBD2 (7 bases). V gave up 1 base and J gave up 3 bases, with 14 bases separating them. The germline V gene has CDR1 SGHTA and CDR2 FQGTGA. The CDR3 extends over 16 amino acids.

The V and J genes are TRBV9 and TRBJ1-4; a weak D match, TRBD1 (6 bases). V was trimmed by 3 bases and J by 7 bases, leaving 10 bases between them. The V gene's germline CDR1 is SGDLS and CDR2 YYNGEE. The CDR3 consists of 13 residues. This chain's CDR3 is CASSARGSEKLFF. As DNA, the CDR3 is TGTGCCAGCAGCGCGAGGGGGTCTGAAAAACTGTTTTTT.

The V call is TRBV3-1 (or the pseudogene TRBV3-2), the J call TRBJ1-1; 8 bases are a match to TRBD1. The CDR3 length is 15 residues. Germline V lookup: CDR1 LGHDT, CDR2 YNNKEL (reference sequence). The trim removed 3 bases at V and 5 bases at J, leaving 8 bases unmatched. CDR3 amino acids: CASSQGQVRGTEAFF. As DNA, the CDR3 is TGTGCCAGCAGCCAGGGACAGGTGAGGGGGACTGAAGCTTTCTTT.

The rearrangement uses TRBV9 and TRBJ1-2; 7 bases align to TRBD1. The CDR3 spans 15 residues. Germline V gene sequence: CDR1 SGDLS, CDR2 YYNGEE. Losses at the gene ends were 8 bases for V and 0 bases for J; bases not matched to a gene: 10. CDR3 region: CASQTGAGANYGYTF. CDR3 in DNA: TGTGCCAGTCAAACAGGGGCCGGGGCTAACTATGGCTACACCTTC.

This chain uses TRBV19 with TRBJ1-2; a weak D match, TRBD1 (6 bases). Germline V lookup: CDR1 LNHDA, CDR2 SQIVND (reference sequence). V was cut by 5 bases and J by 6 bases, with 16 bases left in between. The CDR3 has 14 residues. The CDR3 DNA is TGTGCCAGTAGTGCTGGGACAAGTTCGAATGGCTACACCTTC. This encodes CASSAGTSSNGYTF.